The 23 T cell receptor beta chains below all came from one sample that was sequenced in a study of blood T cell repertoires in COVID-19. The data were produced by immunoSEQ multiplex PCR, yet TCRdb's version contains in-frame clones alone and is incomplete. The top ten clones hold roughly 10% of a sample with approximately 200,000 clones, around 82% of them seen once. Sequencing input: PBMCs or T cells enriched from blood (not recorded which). These receptors all stem from a man between 40 and 49 years old who had recovered from COVID-19.

The chain is built from TRBV7-9 and TRBJ2-1; 11 bases line up with TRBD2. V shed 5 bases and J 0 bases; nucleotides not matched to a gene: 0. Germline CDR1 SEHNR, CDR2 FQNEAQ (reference sequence). The CDR3 has 15 residues. CDR3 sequence (DNA): TGTGCCAGCAGCACTAGCGGGAGCTCCTACAATGAGCAGTTCTTC. It translates to CASSTSGSSYNEQFF.

The chain couples TRBV6-2 or TRBV6-3 to TRBJ2-7, with 8 positions matching TRBD1. Germline CDR1 MNHEY, CDR2 SVGEGT. The CDR3 has 14 amino acids. Losses at the gene ends were 0 bases for V and 6 bases for J; bases not matched to a gene: 4. This CDR3 is CASSYSMTGAEQYV. CDR3 nucleotides: TGTGCCAGCAGTTACTCTATGACAGGGGCCGAGCAGTACGTC.

The rearrangement uses TRBV29-1 and TRBJ1-2; no definite D call. The CDR3 has 15 amino acids. Trimming took off 3 bases at V and 0 bases at J, with 14 bases between the two ends. Germline V lookup: CDR1 SQVTM, CDR2 ANQGSEA. In DNA form, the CDR3 reads TGCAGCGTTGATGCACGGGGAGGATCTAACTATGGCTACACCTTC. Translation: CSVDARGGSNYGYTF.

The chain employs TRBV27 and TRBJ1-6, with 7 positions matching TRBD1. This CDR3 contains 15 residues. Per germline, CDR1 MNHEY and CDR2 SMNVEV (reference sequence). The ends lost 3 bases at V and 7 bases at J; junction bases unmatched: 6. CDR3 loop: CASSFLGQRNSPLHF. CDR3 DNA: TGTGCCAGCAGTTTCTTGGGACAGCGGAATTCACCCCTCCACTTT.

The gene calls are TRBV15 and TRBJ1-4; TRBD1 aligns across 7 bases. There are 14 residues in the CDR3. Trimming at V came to 4 bases and at J to 5 bases, leaving 4 bases not matched to a gene. Germline V CDR1 and CDR2: LNHNV, YYDKDF (reference sequence). The CDR3 bases are TGTGCCACCAGCACCCGGGACAGCAATGAAAAACTGTTTTTT. It yields the protein CATSTRDSNEKLFF.

J is TRBJ2-1 and V is TRBV4-3; 8 bases agree with TRBD2. This CDR3 comprises 14 residues. V was pared by 5 bases and J by 3 bases, with 3 bases of the junction left unmatched. The germline V gene encodes CDR1 LGHNA and CDR2 YSLEER. The chain's CDR3 is CASSYSGVYNEQFF. DNA of the CDR3: TGCGCCAGCAGCTATAGCGGGGTCTACAATGAGCAGTTCTTC.

The CDR3 is CAWSVSGGAGNIQYF. The CDR3 DNA reads TGTGCCTGGAGTGTAAGCGGGGGGGCGGGAAACATTCAGTACTTC. The V and J genes are TRBV30 and TRBJ2-4; 10 bases fit TRBD2. CDR1 and CDR2 (germline): GTSNPN, SVGIG (reference sequence). Losses at the gene ends were 0 bases for V and 6 bases for J; bases not matched to a gene: 5. The CDR3 totals 15 residues. The whole variable domain, filled in from reference TRBV30 and TRBJ2-4, reads SQTIHQWPATLVQPVGSPLSLECTVEGTSNPNLYWYRQAAGRGLQLLFYSVGIGQISSEVPQNLSASRPQDRQFILSSKKLLLSDSGFYLCAWSVSGGAGNIQYFGAGTRLSVL.

This clone was picked up one time. This chain links TRBV6-6 with TRBJ1-4, with 7 bases aligning to TRBD1. V lost 6 bases to trimming and J lost 7 bases; unmatched junction nucleotides: 11. Germline CDR1 MNHNY, CDR2 SVGAGI (reference sequence). The CDR3 contains 15 residues. The CDR3 loop reads CASRSDRVFSEKLFF. DNA of the CDR3: TGTGCCAGCAGGTCCGACAGGGTTTTTAGTGAAAAACTGTTTTTT.

The chain is built from TRBV5-5 and TRBJ2-7; 7 bases align to TRBD1. Per germline, CDR1 SGHKS and CDR2 YYEKEE (reference sequence). The CDR3 runs 16 residues. Losses at the gene ends were 0 bases for V and 3 bases for J; bases not matched to a gene: 9. The CDR3 region is CASSLAHDRAGYEQYF. In DNA form, the CDR3 reads TGTGCCAGCAGCTTGGCACACGACAGGGCTGGCTACGAGCAGTACTTC.

The chain uses TRBV12-3 or TRBV12-4 and TRBJ2-1; D gene uncertain. V was clipped by 6 bases and J by 3 bases, with 6 bases between them. This CDR3 spans 12 amino acids. The CDR3 sequence is CASSPGYNEQFF. The CDR3 nucleotides read TGTGCCAGCAGCCCCGGCTACAATGAGCAGTTCTTC.

This clone occurred once. The gene calls are TRBV3-1 (or the pseudogene TRBV3-2) and TRBJ2-5, with D possibly being TRBD1 (6 bases). V gave up 6 bases and J gave up 5 bases, with 10 bases separating them. The CDR3 is made up of 12 amino acids. The germline CDR1 and CDR2 sequences are LGHDT and YNNKEL (reference sequence). CDR3 nucleotide sequence: TGTGCCAGCAGTCGGGACATGGAGACCCAGTACTTC. Its translation is CASSRDMETQYF.

This clone was observed a few times. The chain recombines TRBV7-9 with TRBJ2-3; D is possibly TRBD1 (6 bases). The CDR3 runs 14 residues. V lost 1 base, J lost 4 bases, and 9 bases lay in between. CDR1 is SEHNR, CDR2 FQNEAQ, per germline (reference sequence). The CDR3 loop is CASSLEQGADTQYF. DNA for the CDR3: TGTGCCAGCAGCTTAGAACAGGGCGCAGATACGCAGTATTTT. Full variable domain (remainder filled in from reference TRBV7-9 and TRBJ2-3): DTGVSQNPRHKITKRGQNVTFRCDPISEHNRLYWYRQTLGQGPEFLTYFQNEAQLEKSRLLSDRFSAERPKGSFSTLEIQRTEQGDSAMYLCASSLEQGADTQYFGPGTRLTVL.

The chain combines TRBV10-3 with TRBJ2-1, with TRBD2 matching 12 bases. The CDR3 is made up of 18 amino acids. J lost 3 bases, V lost 8 bases, and 14 bases had no gene match. CDR1 is ENHRY and CDR2 is SYGVKD in the germline V gene. The CDR3 DNA reads TGTGCCATCTGCAATGGGACTAGCGGGTTGTTACTCTACAATGAGCAGTTCTTC. Translating it yields CAICNGTSGLLLYNEQFF.

The V and J genes are TRBV5-1 and TRBJ2-6, with 7 bases aligning to TRBD2. In germline, CDR1 is SGHRS, CDR2 YFSETQ. V was clipped by 2 bases and J by 2 bases; unmatched bases: 4. The CDR3 is made up of 16 amino acids. The CDR3 DNA reads as TGCGCCAGCAGCTTTCAAGCGGGACCTGGGGCCAACGTCCTGACTTTC. Translated: CASSFQAGPGANVLTF. The full variable domain, in which reference TRBV5-1 and TRBJ2-6 provide the parts outside the CDR3, is KAGVTQTPRYLIKTRGQQVTLSCSPISGHRSVSWYQQTPGQGLQFLFEYFSETQRNKGNFPGRFSGRQFSNSRSEMNVSTLELGDSALYLCASSFQAGPGANVLTFGAGSRLTVL.

The chain recombines TRBV5-8 with TRBJ1-1; a weak D match, TRBD1 (6 bases). The germline V gene has CDR1 SGHTS and CDR2 YDEGEE. This CDR3 region has 13 residues. V lost 6 bases, J lost 1 base, and 10 bases lay in between. This CDR3 reads CASKRQENTEAFF. The CDR3, as DNA: TGTGCCAGCAAGCGACAGGAGAACACTGAAGCTTTCTTT.

This clone was observed a few times. This sequence joins TRBV5-5 and TRBJ2-7; D call uncertain. V dropped 1 base and J dropped 4 bases, with 15 bases sitting between them. The CDR3 contains 15 residues. Germline V CDR1 and CDR2: SGHKS, YYEKEE (reference sequence). CDR3 sequence (DNA): TGTGCCAGCAGCTTGTACCAACGCATGGCTTACGAGCAGTACTTC. Protein sequence: CASSLYQRMAYEQYF.

J is TRBJ2-3 and V is TRBV3-1 (or the pseudogene TRBV3-2); the D gene is possibly TRBD1 (6 bases). The V and J ends lost 0 bases and 4 bases respectively, with 8 bases between them. The CDR3 contains 14 residues. Germline CDR1 reads LGHDT; CDR2 reads YNNKEL (reference sequence). CDR3: CASSQDAGADTQYF. The CDR3 region has the DNA TGTGCCAGCAGCCAAGATGCAGGGGCAGATACGCAGTATTTT.

The chain employs TRBV7-2 and TRBJ1-2; 11 bases fit TRBD1. Trimming cost V 5 bases and J 4 bases; bases outside gene matches: 6. This CDR3 region has 15 residues. Germline V gene data show CDR1 as SGHTA and CDR2 as FQGNSA. CDR3 residues: CASSPWDRGTYGYTF. CDR3 coding DNA: TGTGCCAGCAGCCCCTGGGACAGGGGGACCTATGGCTACACCTTC.

The chain combines TRBV18 with TRBJ1-5, with 9 bases matching TRBD1. This CDR3 comprises 15 residues. V lost 5 bases and J lost 9; bases outside the gene matches: 11. CDR1 and CDR2 (germline): KGHSH, LQKENI. CDR3 sequence (DNA): TGTGCCAGCTCATCGTCGGGACAGGGTTTGACGCCCCAGCATTTT. Its protein product is CASSSSGQGLTPQHF.

This clone was counted a single time. The V and J genes are TRBV28 and TRBJ2-1, with a tentative D call TRBD2 (6 bases). CDR1 and CDR2 from the germline V gene are MDHEN and SYDVKM. Deletions cut 10 bases from V and 4 bases from J, with 14 bases between. The CDR3 totals 13 residues. The chain's CDR3 is CATLEGNYNEQFF. The DNA for the CDR3 is TGTGCCACCCTGGAGGGCAATTACAATGAGCAGTTCTTC. The full variable domain, rest sourced from reference TRBV28 and TRBJ2-1, is DVKVTQSSRYLVKRTGEKVFLECVQDMDHENMFWYRQDPGLGLRLIYFSYDVKMKEKGDIPEGYSVSREKKERFSLILESASTNQTSMYLCATLEGNYNEQFFGPGTRLTVL.

This chain links TRBV7-6 with TRBJ1-1, with 7 bases matching TRBD1. The CDR3 totals 17 residues. The trim removed 6 bases at V and 0 bases at J, leaving 13 bases unmatched. Per the germline V gene, CDR1 is SGHVS and CDR2 is FNYEAQ. CDR3 loop: CASSLLQPGQMNTEAFF. The CDR3 DNA reads TGTGCCAGCAGTTTACTGCAACCGGGACAGATGAACACTGAAGCTTTCTTT.

V gene TRBV19 combines with J gene TRBJ1-5; 9 positions agree with TRBD1. V gave up 5 bases and J gave up 10 bases; unmatched junction bases: 12. CDR3 length: 15 residues. Germline V gene data show CDR1 as LNHDA and CDR2 as SQIVND (reference sequence). CDR3 nucleotide sequence: TGTGCCAGTAGTGGGACCGGGACAGGGCCCTTTCCCCAGCATTTT. Protein product: CASSGTGTGPFPQHF.

The chain couples TRBV7-9 to TRBJ2-1; TRBD1 might be the D (5 bases). Per the germline V gene, CDR1 is SEHNR and CDR2 is FQNEAQ (reference sequence). The length of the CDR3 is 15 residues. Deletions cut 0 bases from V and 5 bases from J, with 11 bases between. The CDR3 reads CASSLAQGINNEQFF. CDR3 coding DNA: TGTGCCAGCAGCTTAGCCCAGGGAATCAACAATGAGCAGTTCTTC.